This record looks at one T cell receptor (beta chain) sequence and its context. This clone has just a few counts. Its antigen specificity is not known. No clone much larger than this one lies a single base away; base qualities are absent. The data originate from a study of blood T cell repertoires in COVID-19 (dated by TCRdb to about 2020). Notes on the research overall: Samples from collaborators originated in the United States, Italy and Spain and spanned both the acute and convalescent phases of COVID-19. Deeply sampled blood TCRbeta repertoires from subjects exposed to, actively infected with, or recovered from COVID-19 were included in the dataset. The material from the prospective study consisted of cDNA or gDNA derived from T cells, B-cell-depleted T cells, or PBMCs. HLA class I and class II types, where available, came from metadata supplied by the sample provider rather than from assay-based typing. Sample metadata almost always included a de-identified subject ID, COVID-19 status, age in years and sex. The repertoires were made available in a free public database intended to serve as a resource for research on the immune response to SARS-CoV-2. The samples were drawn from two sources: the first 160 participants of the ongoing ImmuneRACE study, and 950 to 1,500 subjects contributed by 6 global collaborators. What the study reported, not specific to this receptor: Clinical and demographic metadata were provided uncurated, with the amount varying by source and participant.

TCRbeta CDR3 regions were amplified from genomic DNA using the immunoSEQ Assay, a bias-controlled multiplex PCR. In the paper's pipeline: Nucleated cell counts per sample were estimated from amplification of reference gene primers within the assay. Sequence reads were collapsed and filtered to measure the absolute abundance of every unique TCRbeta CDR3 rearrangement. For each sample, productive Simpson clonality was calculated as the square root of Simpson's diversity index across productive rearrangements. The table comes from immuneACCESS by way of TCRdb, which keeps in-frame sequences with V and J called. Part of the clones is missing from these tables; in studies checked, under half for an unresolved V gene and the rest for unknown reasons. The DNA gave D and trimming, while V, J and clone size come from that table. For this sample the table gives approximately 280,000 clones, of which around 89% were detected only once. About 4.6% of the sample goes to the ten largest clones.

The collaborating institutions used their own protocols to collect whole blood in K2EDTA tubes. For TCRbeta analysis, collaborators shipped samples as frozen whole blood, isolated PBMCs, or DNA extracted from either of those sample types. The specimen was peripheral blood. This sequence originates from a middle-aged man with acute or convalescent COVID-19.

The DNA sequence is as follows: TGTGCCAGCAGTGAGGACAGGATGACCTACGAGCAGTACTTC. Protein translation: CASSEDRMTYEQYF. The chain couples TRBV6-1 to TRBJ2-7; 7 bases in between match TRBD1. Trimming takes 3 bases off V and 2 bases off J; junction bases not matched to a gene: 4. The CDR3 holds 14 amino acids from the cysteine to the phenylalanine. Of the read, only the CDR3 DNA is kept; its 42 bases are in frame from base 1. Reading the germline V gene gives CDR1 MNHNS and CDR2 SASEGT.